This T cell receptor beta chain is from a study of blood T cell repertoires in COVID-19 (dated by TCRdb to 2019 to 2021). For context, the study as a whole: Collaborator samples came from the United States, Italy and Spain and covered acute and convalescent phases of COVID-19. Samples came from the ongoing ImmuneRACE study (first 160 participants) plus 1,254 subjects from 6 global collaborators. Where available, HLA class I and class II types were obtained from metadata supplied by the sample provider rather than from assay-based typing. Subjects who had been exposed to COVID-19, were actively infected with it, or had recovered from it provided the deeply sampled blood TCRbeta repertoires that made up the dataset. The material from the prospective study consisted of cDNA or gDNA derived from T cells, B-cell-depleted T cells, or PBMCs. A de-identified subject ID, COVID-19 status, age in years and sex were almost always included in the sample metadata. The repertoires were made available in a free public database intended to serve as a resource for research on the immune response to SARS-CoV-2. Overall study outcomes, separate from this receptor: Clinical and demographic metadata were provided uncurated, with the amount varying by source and participant.

TCRbeta CDR3 regions were amplified from genomic DNA using the immunoSEQ Assay, a bias-controlled multiplex PCR. Concerning the study's data processing: Nucleated cell counts per sample were estimated from amplification of reference gene primers within the assay. To quantify the absolute abundance of each unique TCRbeta CDR3 rearrangement, sequence reads were collapsed and filtered. Productive Simpson clonality was computed per sample as the square root of Simpson's diversity index over productive rearrangements. The immuneACCESS repertoire file appears here via TCRdb, limited to in-frame rearrangements. These files lack a portion of the clones; in checked studies, under half of the deficit traces to unresolved V genes, and the cause of the others is not known. V, J and clone size were drawn from that table, and D and trimming were deduced from the DNA. Counted in this sample were 40,000 to 50,000 clones; 65% to 85% of them appeared once. Clones ranked in the top ten supply 30% to 45% of the sample.

This clone was detected only a few times. What antigen it recognizes has not been identified. No much larger clone is present one base from it, and per-base qualities are unavailable. Collaborating institutions collected whole blood in K2EDTA tubes following their own protocols. For TCRbeta analysis, collaborator samples were shipped as frozen whole blood, as isolated PBMCs, or as DNA extracted from either sample type. The CDR3 measures 15 amino acids from cysteine to phenylalanine. Left in the record is the CDR3 DNA by itself, 45 bases read in frame from the first base. As encoded in the germline V gene, CDR1 is KGHSY while CDR2 is FQNENV. Relative to germline, V is missing 4 bases and J is missing 7 bases, with 6 bases of the junction outside any gene match.

The sequence derives from a man aged 40-49 years with active or convalescent COVID-19. The V and J genes are TRBV16 and TRBJ2-1; 11 bases in the junction line up with TRBD1. Sample: peripheral blood. The DNA is TGTGCCAGCAGCCCCCCGGACAGGGGGCAAAATGAGCAGTTCTTC. Its product reads: CASSPPDRGQNEQFF. With the rest looked up from the reference TRBV16 and TRBJ2-1 genes rather than sequenced, the full variable domain is GEEVAQTPKHLVRGEGQKAKLYCAPIKGHSYVFWYQQVLKNEFKFLISFQNENVFDETGMPKERFSAKCLPNSPCSLEIQATKLEDSAVYFCASSPPDRGQNEQFFGPGTRLTVL.